This record concerns one TCR beta chain sequence. Its antigen is not identified. Trimming cost V 0 bases and J 8 bases, with 10 bases left between them. Per germline, CDR1 KGHSH and CDR2 LQKENI. The CDR3 totals 13 residues. The data are from a study of T cell responses to AZD1222 COVID-19 vaccine. Across the whole study: Second-dose groups at about 4 or about 12 weeks were pooled. The study's findings and limits: Just six people given AZD1222 tested seropositive at baseline.

Assay: immunoSEQ multiplex PCR; the TCRdb copy retains only in-frame clones and omits some. The sample lists around 100,000 clones, about nine tenths occurring once. The chain couples TRBV18 to TRBJ1-2; D remains ambiguous. The sequencing used peripheral blood, collected on day 0 of AZD1222 vaccination. This TCR came from an adult in good health. Here the CDR3 DNA reads TGTGCCAGCTCACCACCGGGGATGGGAGGCTACACCTTC. Encoded protein: CASSPPGMGGYTF.